The 21 T cell receptor beta chains reported below all come from one sample, sequenced in a study of blood T cell repertoires in COVID-19. The assay was immunoSEQ multiplex PCR, and TCRdb's table has in-frame clones only and misses some. The table shows 95,000 to 150,000 clones, with about four fifths occurring only once. Material for sequencing was peripheral blood. The receptors stem from a woman in her 70s with acute or convalescent COVID-19.

V gene TRBV30 combines with J gene TRBJ2-5; TRBD1 matches at 9 bases. Per germline, CDR1 GTSNPN and CDR2 SVGIG (reference sequence). Unmatched junction bases numbered 6, after V lost 2 bases and J lost 5 bases. This CDR3 region has 14 residues. In DNA, the CDR3 is TGTGCCTGGAGTCCCGGGACAGGGAGTGAGACCCAGTACTTC. Translated, it gives CAWSPGTGSETQYF. The full variable domain, with the rest looked up from reference TRBV30 and TRBJ2-5, is SQTIHQWPATLVQPVGSPLSLECTVEGTSNPNLYWYRQAAGRGLQLLFYSVGIGQISSEVPQNLSASRPQDRQFILSSKKLLLSDSGFYLCAWSPGTGSETQYFGPGTRLLVL.

This clone was observed once. V and J are TRBV11-3 and TRBJ1-5, with 7 bases that match TRBD1. The germline CDR1 and CDR2 sequences are SGHNT and YENEEA. V trimming: 5 bases; J trimming: 7 bases; junction bases outside the gene matches: 11. The length of the CDR3 is 15 residues. The CDR3 loop reads CASSLRGRGRQPQHF. CDR3 sequence (DNA): TGTGCCAGCAGCCTCCGTGGCAGGGGGAGACAGCCCCAGCATTTT.

The chain employs TRBV19 and TRBJ1-1; 10 bases map to TRBD1. J was trimmed by 10 bases and V by 7 bases; bases with no gene match: 9. The CDR3 runs to 13 residues. From germline, CDR1 is LNHDA and CDR2 SQIVND (reference sequence). The CDR3 nucleotides read TGTGCCAGTACCGACAGGGGGCTCGTGGGAGCTTTCTTT. Protein product: CASTDRGLVGAFF.

This chain links TRBV7-9 with TRBJ2-7, with D possibly being TRBD1 (5 bases). The germline V gene encodes CDR1 SEHNR and CDR2 FQNEAQ (reference sequence). V was clipped by 2 bases and J by 7 bases, with 9 bases between them. This CDR3 contains 12 residues. CDR3 DNA: TGTGCCAGCAGCTTAAACAGGCCGGAGCAGTACTTC. It yields the protein CASSLNRPEQYF.

This chain links TRBV10-3 with TRBJ1-6; possibly TRBD1 for D (6 bases). The CDR3 has 14 residues. The V end lost 3 bases, the J end lost 7 bases, and 10 bases lay between the germline ends. The germline gives CDR1 ENHRY, CDR2 SYGVKD. The CDR3 here is CAISDSGENSPLHF. The CDR3 nucleotides read TGTGCCATCAGTGATTCAGGGGAAAATTCACCCCTCCACTTT.

The chain joins TRBV18 to TRBJ2-1; TRBD1 matches at 7 bases. Germline values: CDR1 KGHSH, CDR2 LQKENI. This CDR3 has 20 residues. V was clipped by 3 bases and J by 0 bases; unmatched bases: 17. Here the CDR3 reads CASSPRQKKPGQYSYNEQFF. DNA of the CDR3: TGTGCCAGCTCACCCAGACAGAAGAAACCGGGACAGTACTCCTACAATGAGCAGTTCTTC.

A single count supports this clone. The chain employs TRBV29-1 and TRBJ1-2; 9 nucleotides agree with TRBD1. Trimming removed 4 bases from V and 0 bases from J; junction bases left unmatched: 6. Germline V gives CDR1 SQVTM, CDR2 ANQGSEA. This CDR3 region has 15 residues. The chain's CDR3 is CSVARTGEANYGYTF. The DNA of the CDR3 is TGCAGCGTTGCGAGGACAGGGGAAGCTAACTATGGCTACACCTTC.

The CDR3 DNA is TGCAGCGTTGCGGCGGGGGGGCTCTATGAGCAGTTCTTC. Protein product: CSVAAGGLYEQFF. The chain joins TRBV29-1 to TRBJ2-1; 9 bases fit TRBD2. The CDR3 contains 13 residues. Germline CDR1 reads SQVTM; CDR2 reads ANQGSEA. J lost 8 bases, V lost 4 bases, and 6 bases had no gene match.

This chain uses TRBV11-1 with TRBJ1-2; D might be TRBD1 (6 bases). The germline CDR1 and CDR2 sequences are SGHAT and FQDESV (reference sequence). This CDR3 contains 13 residues. Trimming removed 6 bases at V and 8 bases at J, with 16 bases between. For the CDR3, the DNA is TGTGCCAGCAGTCTCGACAGGAATGGGGGCTACACCTTC. It codes for CASSLDRNGGYTF.

The chain links TRBV2 to TRBJ1-2; D is ambiguous. Germline-derived CDR1 and CDR2 are SNHLY and FYNNEI. V was clipped by 3 bases and J by 13 bases, with 12 bases between them. This CDR3 region has 11 residues. The CDR3 DNA sequence: TGTGCCAGCAGTGATGAGTGGGCCGTCACCTTC. It yields the protein CASSDEWAVTF.

This chain uses TRBV6-5 with TRBJ1-3, with 7 bases fitting TRBD1. The CDR3 contains 15 residues. CDR1 MNHEY and CDR2 SVGAGI come from the germline V gene. The junction had 5 bases not matched to a gene; V was cut back by 2 bases and J by 4 bases. CDR3 in amino acids: CASSYTTGVGNTIYF. The CDR3 bases are TGTGCCAGCAGTTACACCACAGGGGTGGGAAACACCATATATTTT.

This sequence joins TRBV2 and TRBJ2-3; 9 bases fit TRBD2. Germline CDR1 and CDR2: SNHLY and FYNNEI. CDR3 length equals 15 residues. J was trimmed by 6 bases and V by 7 bases; bases with no gene match: 11. In DNA form, the CDR3 reads TGTGCCAGCACAACTCCGGGACTAGCACGGGATACGCAGTATTTT. Translation gives CASTTPGLARDTQYF.

The chain uses TRBV4-3 and TRBJ1-2; 7 nucleotides align to TRBD1. The CDR3 runs 15 residues. The ends lost 2 bases at V and 7 bases at J; junction bases unmatched: 10. CDR1 is LGHNA and CDR2 is YSLEER in the germline V gene. For the CDR3, the DNA is TGCGCCAGCAGCCAATTTTCGACAGGGAATTTTGGCTACACCTTC. This gives the protein CASSQFSTGNFGYTF.

This chain joins TRBV4-3 and TRBJ2-1; 14 positions match TRBD2. V shed 5 bases and J 12 bases; nucleotides not matched to a gene: 3. This CDR3 is built from 13 residues. Looked up from germline, CDR1 is LGHNA and CDR2 is YSLEER. CDR3 residues: CASSRGLAGGQFF. The CDR3 DNA reads as TGCGCCAGCAGCAGAGGACTAGCGGGGGGGCAGTTCTTC.

The chain employs TRBV5-4 and TRBJ2-2; 9 nucleotides agree with TRBD1. Germline V gives CDR1 SGHNT, CDR2 YYREEE (reference sequence). This CDR3 has 16 residues. The V segment lost 4 bases and the J segment 3 bases; nucleotides outside the gene matches: 7. The CDR3, as DNA: TGTGCCAGCAGCCTGGGGGGACAGGGAGACACCGGGGAGCTGTTTTTT. Amino acid sequence: CASSLGGQGDTGELFF.

V and J are TRBV29-1 and TRBJ1-2; TRBD1 might be the D (5 bases). V shed 4 bases and J shed 1 base, with 10 bases lying between them. CDR1 and CDR2 (germline): SQVTM, ANQGSEA. This CDR3 region has 13 residues. DNA for the CDR3: TGCAGCGTTGGACAGATCTATAACTATGGCTACACCTTC. It codes for CSVGQIYNYGYTF.

The genes are TRBV5-1 and TRBJ2-1; a possible D gene is TRBD1 (7 bases). Germline V gene sequence: CDR1 SGHRS, CDR2 YFSETQ. This CDR3 contains 15 residues. V dropped 5 bases and J dropped 4 bases, with 16 bases sitting between them. The CDR3 sequence: CASREGQSSYNEQFF. CDR3 DNA: TGCGCCAGCAGGGAGGGACAGTCCTCTTACAATGAGCAGTTCTTC.

This clone was observed a single time. The CDR3: CASSVRETDTGELFF. DNA for the CDR3: TGTGCCAGCAGCGTACGGGAGACCGACACCGGGGAGCTGTTTTTT. The V call is TRBV9, the J call TRBJ2-2, with a possible D match to TRBD2 (6 bases). The V end was cut by 1 base, the J end by 3 bases, with 10 bases between. Germline lookup yields CDR1 SGDLS and CDR2 YYNGEE. The CDR3 sequence is 15 residues long.

The chain links TRBV7-8 to TRBJ1-2; D not resolved. This CDR3 has 14 amino acids. V gave up 1 base and J gave up 3 bases, with 9 bases separating them. CDR1 and CDR2 from the germline V gene are SGHVS and FQNEAQ. The CDR3 nucleotides read TGTGCCAGCAGCTTAGACAAGATTCACTATGGCTACACCTTC. Its protein is CASSLDKIHYGYTF.

The chain combines TRBV4-3 with TRBJ2-3; D is perhaps TRBD1 (5 bases). V lost 1 base, J lost 2 bases, and 10 bases lay in between. The CDR3 totals 15 residues. Germline lookup yields CDR1 LGHNA and CDR2 YSLEER. The CDR3, as DNA: TGCGCCAGCAGCCAAGGGGAAGGACACACAGATACGCAGTATTTT. Encoded protein: CASSQGEGHTDTQYF.

The rearrangement joins TRBV19 to TRBJ2-3, with 9 nucleotides matching TRBD1. This CDR3 has 15 residues. V shed 6 bases and J 5 bases; nucleotides not matched to a gene: 9. Germline values: CDR1 LNHDA, CDR2 SQIVND (reference sequence). CDR3 sequence: CASRTGTGSRDTQYF. CDR3 sequence (DNA): TGTGCCAGTAGGACCGGGACAGGGTCCCGAGATACGCAGTATTTT.